Below, 6 T cell receptor beta chains from the same sample are listed, as sequenced in a study of OX40 agonist ivuxolimab in advanced cancers. The receptor library was made with the immunoSEQ multiplex PCR assay. This immuneACCESS table, as held by TCRdb, lists in-frame sequences with V and J called but not all clones. Of the missing ones, under half trace to an unresolved V gene in checked studies; the others have no known cause. Recorded for this sample are 65,000 to 75,000 clones; roughly 80% of them occurred a single time. Of the sample, around 6.7% is held by the ten largest clones. Sequences were derived from CD4+ or CD8+ T cells sorted from blood, sampled in a trial of the OX40 agonist ivuxolimab. These receptors were collected from an adult with an advanced solid tumor such as melanoma, head and neck, liver or kidney cancer.

V is TRBV7-2 and J is TRBJ2-7; 12 nucleotides match TRBD1. Unmatched junction bases numbered 4, after V lost 5 bases and J lost 5 bases. Germline values: CDR1 SGHTA, CDR2 FQGNSA. CDR3 length: 14 residues. The CDR3 nucleotides are TGTGCCAGCAGCGCAGGGACAGGGGGCAACGAGCAGTACTTC. Encoded protein: CASSAGTGGNEQYF.

This clone was observed a handful of times. The chain recombines TRBV10-3 with TRBJ1-1, with TRBD1 matching 9 bases. This CDR3 spans 12 amino acids. J was trimmed by 1 base and V by 9 bases; bases with no gene match: 0. The V gene's germline CDR1 is ENHRY and CDR2 SYGVKD. CDR3 nucleotides: TGTGCCATGGGACAGGGGAACACTGAAGCTTTCTTT. It translates to CAMGQGNTEAFF.

This rearrangement joins TRBV7-8 to TRBJ1-5; possibly TRBD1 for D (5 bases). The germline CDR1 and CDR2 sequences are SGHVS and FQNEAQ. CDR3 size: 18 residues. The ends were cut back, 0 bases at V and 0 bases at J, with 15 bases in the middle. The CDR3 DNA is TGTGCCAGCAGCTTAGCAAGGGGTATTCTCTATAGCAATCAGCCCCAGCATTTT. Protein: CASSLARGILYSNQPQHF.

V and J are TRBV5-5 and TRBJ2-7; D not resolved. Germline loops: CDR1 SGHKS, CDR2 YYEKEE (reference sequence). The CDR3 loop spans 11 amino acids. V lost 1 base and J 4 bases, leaving 3 bases between the germline ends. The CDR3 bases are TGTGCCAGCAGCTTGTTTTACGAGCAGTACTTC. It encodes CASSLFYEQYF.

In nucleotides, the CDR3 is TGTGCCAGCAGCCGGGACTCCCGGGGCGAGCAGTACTTC. This codes for CASSRDSRGEQYF. This chain uses TRBV7-9 with TRBJ2-7; weak D call: TRBD2 (6 bases). The CDR3 has 13 amino acids. Trimming took 5 bases from V and 6 from J, leaving 14 bases between them. Germline V lookup: CDR1 SEHNR, CDR2 FQNEAQ (reference sequence).

The J gene is TRBJ2-7, the V gene TRBV28; TRBD2 matches 9 bases. CDR3 size: 15 residues. Per the germline V gene, CDR1 is MDHEN and CDR2 is SYDVKM. V shed 5 bases and J 2 bases; nucleotides not matched to a gene: 7. CDR3 loop: CASSQSGRPPYEQYF. The CDR3 DNA follows: TGTGCCAGCAGTCAGAGCGGGAGGCCCCCCTACGAGCAGTACTTC.